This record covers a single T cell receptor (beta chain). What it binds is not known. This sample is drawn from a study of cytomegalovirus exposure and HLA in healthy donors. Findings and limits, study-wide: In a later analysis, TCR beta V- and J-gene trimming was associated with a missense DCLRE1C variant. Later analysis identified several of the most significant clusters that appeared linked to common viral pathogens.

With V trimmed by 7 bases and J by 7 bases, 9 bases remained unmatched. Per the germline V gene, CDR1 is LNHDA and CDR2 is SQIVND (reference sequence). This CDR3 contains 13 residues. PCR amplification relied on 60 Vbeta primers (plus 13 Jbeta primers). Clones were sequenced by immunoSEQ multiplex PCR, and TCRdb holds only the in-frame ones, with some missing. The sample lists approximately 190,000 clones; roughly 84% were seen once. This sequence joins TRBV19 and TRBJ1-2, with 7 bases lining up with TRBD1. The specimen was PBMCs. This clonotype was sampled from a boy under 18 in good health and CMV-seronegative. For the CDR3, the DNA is TGTGCCAGTAATACGGGACAGCAGGGTGGCTACACCTTC. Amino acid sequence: CASNTGQQGGYTF.